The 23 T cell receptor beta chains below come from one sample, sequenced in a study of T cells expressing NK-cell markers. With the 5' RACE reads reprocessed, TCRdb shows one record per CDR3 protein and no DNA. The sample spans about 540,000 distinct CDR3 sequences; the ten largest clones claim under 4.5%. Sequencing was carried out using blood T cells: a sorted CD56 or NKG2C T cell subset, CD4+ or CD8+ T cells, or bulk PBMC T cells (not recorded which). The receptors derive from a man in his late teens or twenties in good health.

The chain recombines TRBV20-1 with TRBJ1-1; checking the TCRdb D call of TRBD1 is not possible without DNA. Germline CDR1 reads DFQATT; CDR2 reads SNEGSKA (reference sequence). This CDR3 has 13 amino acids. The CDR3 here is CSVSRGVNTEAFF.

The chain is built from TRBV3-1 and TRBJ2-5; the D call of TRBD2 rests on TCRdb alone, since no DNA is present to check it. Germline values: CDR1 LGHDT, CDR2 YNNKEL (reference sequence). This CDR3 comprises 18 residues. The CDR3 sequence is CASSQVPGGVVYEETQYF.

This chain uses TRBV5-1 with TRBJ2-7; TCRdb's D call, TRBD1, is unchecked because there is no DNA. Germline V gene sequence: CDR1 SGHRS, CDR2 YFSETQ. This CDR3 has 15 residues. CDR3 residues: CASTNKGTGVGEQYF.

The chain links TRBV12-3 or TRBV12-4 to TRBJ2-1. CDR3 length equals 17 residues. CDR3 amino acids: CASKPTRRAGAYNEQFF.

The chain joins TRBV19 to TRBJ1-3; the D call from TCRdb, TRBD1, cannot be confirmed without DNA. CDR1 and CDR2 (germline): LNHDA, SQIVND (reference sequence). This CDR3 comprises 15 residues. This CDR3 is CASSRWTFSGNTIYF.

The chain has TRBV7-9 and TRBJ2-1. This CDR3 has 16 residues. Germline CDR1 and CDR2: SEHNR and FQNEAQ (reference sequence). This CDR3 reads CASSLARVGAHNEQFF.

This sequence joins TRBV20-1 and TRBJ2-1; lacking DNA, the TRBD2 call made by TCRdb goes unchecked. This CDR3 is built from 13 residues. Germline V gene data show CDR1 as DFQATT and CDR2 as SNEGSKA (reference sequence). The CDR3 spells CSVRKAGWNEQFF.

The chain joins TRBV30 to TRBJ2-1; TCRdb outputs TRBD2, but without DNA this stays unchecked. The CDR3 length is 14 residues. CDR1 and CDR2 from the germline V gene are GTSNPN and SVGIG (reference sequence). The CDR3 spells CAWSALAGGNEQFF.

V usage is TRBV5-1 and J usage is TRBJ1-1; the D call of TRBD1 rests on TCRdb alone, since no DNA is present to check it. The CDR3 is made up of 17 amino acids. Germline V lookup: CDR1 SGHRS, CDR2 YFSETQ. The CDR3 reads CASSVLGTGNVKTEAFF.

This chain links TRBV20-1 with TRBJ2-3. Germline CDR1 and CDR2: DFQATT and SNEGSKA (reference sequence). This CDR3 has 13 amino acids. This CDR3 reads CSARVSNGDTQYF.

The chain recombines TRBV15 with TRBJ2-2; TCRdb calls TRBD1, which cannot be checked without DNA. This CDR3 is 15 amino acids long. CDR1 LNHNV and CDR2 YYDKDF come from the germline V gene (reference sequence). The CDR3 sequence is CATSRVQGALGELFF.

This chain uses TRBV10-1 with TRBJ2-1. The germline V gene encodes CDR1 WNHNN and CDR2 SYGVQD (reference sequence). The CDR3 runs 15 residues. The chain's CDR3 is CASSASLSRHNEQFF.

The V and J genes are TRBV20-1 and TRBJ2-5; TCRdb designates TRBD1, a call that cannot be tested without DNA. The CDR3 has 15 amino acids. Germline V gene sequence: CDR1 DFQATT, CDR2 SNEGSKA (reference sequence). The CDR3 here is CSAIPLLQYQETQYF.

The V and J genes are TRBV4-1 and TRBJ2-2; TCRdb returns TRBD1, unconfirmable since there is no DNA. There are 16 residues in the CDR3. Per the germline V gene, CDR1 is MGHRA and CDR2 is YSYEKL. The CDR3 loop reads CASSHQDSTGTGELFF.

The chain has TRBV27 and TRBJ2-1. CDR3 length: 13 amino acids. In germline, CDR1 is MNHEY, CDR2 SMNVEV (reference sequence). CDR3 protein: CASSSLRSNEQFF.

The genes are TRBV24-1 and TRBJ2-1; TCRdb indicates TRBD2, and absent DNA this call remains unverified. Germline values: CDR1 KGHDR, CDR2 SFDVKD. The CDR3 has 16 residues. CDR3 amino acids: CATSVKREGRSSEQFF.

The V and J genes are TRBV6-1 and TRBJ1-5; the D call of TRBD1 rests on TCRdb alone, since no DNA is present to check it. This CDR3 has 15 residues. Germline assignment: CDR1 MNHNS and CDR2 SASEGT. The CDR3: CASSQHSGGNQPQHF.

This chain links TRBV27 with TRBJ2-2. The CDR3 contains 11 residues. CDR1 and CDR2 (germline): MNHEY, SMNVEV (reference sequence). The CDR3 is CAILDGGELFF.

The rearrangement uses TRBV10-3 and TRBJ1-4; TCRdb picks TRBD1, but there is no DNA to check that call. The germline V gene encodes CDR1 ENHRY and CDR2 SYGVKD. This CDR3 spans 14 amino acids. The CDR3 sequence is CAINSLGRGEKLFF.

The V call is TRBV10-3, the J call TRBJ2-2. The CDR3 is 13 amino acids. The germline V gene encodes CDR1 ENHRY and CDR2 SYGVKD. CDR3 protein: CAIEARETGELFF.

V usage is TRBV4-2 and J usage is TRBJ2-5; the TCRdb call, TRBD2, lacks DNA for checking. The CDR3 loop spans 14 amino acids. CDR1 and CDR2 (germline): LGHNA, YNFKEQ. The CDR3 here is CASSQERGRETQYF.

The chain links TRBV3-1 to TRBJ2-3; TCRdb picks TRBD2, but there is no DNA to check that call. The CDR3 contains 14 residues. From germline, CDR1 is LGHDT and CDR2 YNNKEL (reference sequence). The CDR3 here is CASSQAGAVDTQYF.

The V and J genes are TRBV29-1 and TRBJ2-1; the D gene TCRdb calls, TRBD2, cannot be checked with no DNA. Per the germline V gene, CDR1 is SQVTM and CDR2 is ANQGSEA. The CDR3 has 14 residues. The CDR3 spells CSVGTSVTYNEQFF.